This T cell receptor beta chain was captured in a study of blood T cell repertoires in COVID-19. The V gene lost 4 bases and the J gene lost 3 bases, with 10 bases spanning the gap. This CDR3 comprises 13 residues. CDR1 SGHNT and CDR2 YYREEE come from the germline V gene (reference sequence). Generated by immunoSEQ multiplex PCR, the TCRdb table keeps only in-frame clones and is missing some. The profile shows under 200,000 clones, about 89% of them singletons. The chain has TRBV5-4 and TRBJ2-5; tentative D call: TRBD2 (6 bases). The clonotype was recovered from a young woman who had recovered from COVID-19. The sample taken for sequencing was PBMCs or T cells enriched from blood (not recorded which). CDR3 amino acids: CASSQGLEETQYF. CDR3 in DNA: TGTGCCAGCAGCCAGGGACTTGAAGAGACCCAGTACTTC.